One and the same sample provided the 27 T cell receptor beta chains below, sequenced in a study of CD8+CD57+ T cells in acquired aplastic anemia. Profiling that covered TCR beta VDJ and CDR3 relied on genomic DNA as its template. TCRdb redid the calling of the reads with MiXCR, one entry per CDR3 protein. The sample includes roughly 300,000 distinct CDR3 sequences, about 56% seen only once; the top ten take 7.5% to 9%. The material sequenced was sorted CD4+, CD8+, or CD8+CD57+ T cells (not recorded which) from PBMCs. The receptors shown here come from a human donor with severe aplastic anemia or a healthy control (not recorded which).

The gene calls are TRBV20-1 and TRBJ2-7; 8 positions agree with TRBD1. The CDR3 is 13 amino acids. Germline trimming cut 5 bases from V and 3 bases from J; bases unmatched to any gene: 6. Looked up from germline, CDR1 is DFQATT and CDR2 is SNEGSKA (reference sequence). CDR3 amino acids: CSASGQVSYEQYF. In DNA, the CDR3 is TGCAGTGCTTCGGGACAGGTTAGCTACGAGCAGTACTTC.

This clonotype was counted ten times or more. The CDR3 nucleotides are TGTGCCAGCGACTCGTTGAGCTCCTACGAGCAGTACTTC. This sequence encodes CASDSLSSYEQYF. The rearrangement links TRBV6-1 to TRBJ2-7; D is unclear. Germline V gene lookup returns CDR1 MNHNS and CDR2 SASEGT. Trimming took 8 bases from V and 0 from J, leaving 11 bases between them. The CDR3 is 13 amino acids.

This rearrangement joins TRBV24-1 to TRBJ2-7, with no clear D. CDR3 size: 14 residues. Trimming cost V 5 bases and J 5 bases, with 15 bases left between them. CDR1 KGHDR and CDR2 SFDVKD come from the germline V gene. CDR3 residues: CATSARGTSDEQYF. The CDR3 DNA reads as TGTGCCACCAGTGCCAGAGGAACTTCCGACGAGCAGTACTTC.

A note on this clonotype: Possible read error: a much larger clone is one base away. The rearrangement joins TRBV6-5 to TRBJ1-2, with 11 bases aligning to TRBD1. Germline CDR1 reads MNHEY; CDR2 reads SVGAGI. V was pared by 6 bases and J by 3 bases, with 6 bases of the junction left unmatched. This CDR3 contains 15 residues. CDR3 DNA: TGTGCCAGCAGAACCGGGACAGGGGGTGACTATGGCTACACCTTC. It yields the protein CASRTGTGGDYGYTF.

V usage is TRBV7-9 and J usage is TRBJ2-3; 9 nucleotides line up with TRBD1. V was pared by 1 base and J by 3 bases, with 5 bases of the junction left unmatched. CDR1 is SEHNR, CDR2 FQNEAQ, per germline (reference sequence). The CDR3 is made up of 16 amino acids. The CDR3 loop is CASSLGGGQGTDTQYF. The CDR3 DNA reads TGTGCCAGCAGCTTAGGTGGGGGACAGGGAACAGATACGCAGTATTTT.

This clonotype was picked up a small number of times. The gene calls are TRBV7-9 and TRBJ2-1, with 9 positions matching TRBD1. This CDR3 contains 13 residues. Looked up from germline, CDR1 is SEHNR and CDR2 is FQNEAQ (reference sequence). V gave up 10 bases and J gave up 7 bases; unmatched junction bases: 8. The CDR3 loop is CAIPGQGKNEQFF. CDR3 DNA: TGTGCCATTCCGGGACAGGGAAAGAATGAGCAGTTCTTC.

V is TRBV25-1 and J is TRBJ1-2, with D possibly matching TRBD1 (5 bases). Looked up from germline, CDR1 is MGHDK and CDR2 is SYGVNS. The CDR3 consists of 15 residues. Trimming took 0 bases from V and 2 from J, leaving 10 bases between them. The DNA for the CDR3 is TGTGCCAGCAGTGAATATTCAGGGCAGAACTATGGCTACACCTTC. Translation: CASSEYSGQNYGYTF.

The chain uses TRBV7-9 and TRBJ1-6; no firm D call. Trimming took off 1 base at V and 9 bases at J, with 13 bases between the two ends. The CDR3 has 15 amino acids. CDR1 and CDR2 from the germline V gene are SEHNR and FQNEAQ (reference sequence). The CDR3 protein is CASSLEGVRSSPLHF. The CDR3 nucleotides read TGTGCCAGCAGCTTAGAGGGAGTTAGGTCTTCACCCCTCCACTTT.

The chain carries TRBV7-9 and TRBJ2-7, with TRBD2 matching over 8 bases. The junction had 1 base not matched to a gene; V was cut back by 3 bases and J by 3 bases. Germline-derived CDR1 and CDR2 are SEHNR and FQNEAQ (reference sequence). The CDR3 is made up of 13 amino acids. The CDR3 sequence is CASSFSGVYEQYF. The CDR3 DNA sequence: TGTGCCAGCAGCTTTAGCGGGGTCTACGAGCAGTACTTC.

This clonotype was picked up one time. V and J are TRBV19 and TRBJ1-1; D call uncertain. CDR3 length: 14 amino acids. Germline CDR1 reads LNHDA; CDR2 reads SQIVND (reference sequence). V was clipped by 5 bases and J by 5 bases, with 15 bases between them. The CDR3 protein is CASSSTVSGTEAFF. The CDR3 DNA follows: TGTGCCAGTAGTTCCACGGTGTCTGGTACTGAAGCTTTCTTT.

This sequence joins TRBV9 and TRBJ1-5, with D possibly matching TRBD1 (5 bases). The germline gives CDR1 SGDLS, CDR2 YYNGEE. Trimming shortened V by 2 bases and J by 2 bases, and 8 bases separated the two germline ends. The CDR3 covers 14 residues. The CDR3 bases are TGTGCCAGCAGCGTTGGGGGAGGCAATCAGCCCCAGCATTTT. It encodes CASSVGGGNQPQHF.

CDR3 in amino acids: CASSVNGKNTEAFF. The DNA for the CDR3 is TGTGCCAGCAGCGTGAATGGGAAAAACACTGAAGCTTTCTTT. The V call is TRBV7-3, the J call TRBJ1-1, with D hard to call. CDR3 length equals 14 residues. CDR1 and CDR2 from the germline V gene are SGHTA and FQGTGA. Trimming removed 5 bases at V and 2 bases at J, with 12 bases between.

V and J are TRBV5-1 and TRBJ2-6, with no clear D. Trimming shortened V by 8 bases and J by 4 bases, and 7 bases separated the two germline ends. The CDR3 sequence is 12 residues long. Germline CDR1 SGHRS, CDR2 YFSETQ. The CDR3 coding sequence is TGCGCCAGTTCGACCGGGGCCAACGTCCTGACTTTC. Translated: CASSTGANVLTF.

The CDR3 sequence: CASSFPVFGGGAEQFF. The CDR3 bases are TGTGCCAGCAGCTTCCCCGTTTTTGGGGGAGGTGCTGAGCAGTTCTTC. This chain connects TRBV7-9 to TRBJ2-1; D possibly corresponds to TRBD2 (6 bases). V lost 3 bases to trimming and J lost 9 bases, with 21 bases between them. Germline CDR1 and CDR2: SEHNR and FQNEAQ (reference sequence). The CDR3 runs to 16 residues. Looking up the rest from reference TRBV7-9 and TRBJ2-1 gives the full variable domain: DTGVSQNPRHKITKRGQNVTFRCDPISEHNRLYWYRQTLGQGPEFLTYFQNEAQLEKSRLLSDRFSAERPKGSFSTLEIQRTEQGDSAMYLCASSFPVFGGGAEQFFGPGTRLTVL.

The V gene is TRBV11-1, the J gene TRBJ2-7; 9 bases are a match to TRBD2. The CDR3 spans 14 residues. Trimming removed 3 bases from V and 3 bases from J; junction bases left unmatched: 3. Germline assignment: CDR1 SGHAT and CDR2 FQDESV (reference sequence). This chain's CDR3 is CASSLPLAGYEQYF. CDR3 nucleotides: TGTGCCAGCAGCTTGCCACTAGCGGGCTACGAGCAGTACTTC.

As concerns this clonotype: One end of the junction does not line up with germline, which may come from a read error. The V gene is TRBV15, the J gene TRBJ1-5, with 9 bases that match TRBD1. Germline V gene data show CDR1 as LNHNV and CDR2 as YYDKDF (reference sequence). The CDR3 totals 16 residues. The CDR3 loop is CATSRGTGYSNQPQHF. The CDR3 region has the DNA TGTGCCACCAGTAGAGGGACAGGGTATAGCAATCAGCCCCAGCATTTT.

This clonotype came up many times. The J gene is TRBJ1-1, the V gene TRBV4-1, with TRBD1 matching over 9 bases. Germline V gene data show CDR1 as MGHRA and CDR2 as YSYEKL. The CDR3 is 15 residues long. V shed 4 bases, J shed 2 bases, and the junction held 5 bases outside the gene matches. For the CDR3, the DNA is TGCGCCAGCAGCCGGACAGGGGCTGAAAACACTGAAGCTTTCTTT. Its protein product is CASSRTGAENTEAFF.

The chain combines TRBV10-3 with TRBJ1-1; tentatively, D is TRBD1 (5 bases). The germline gives CDR1 ENHRY, CDR2 SYGVKD. V lost 1 base and J lost 1, with 7 bases in between. The CDR3 consists of 14 residues. CDR3 in DNA: TGTGCCATCAGTGAGTTACAGGAGAACACTGAAGCTTTCTTT. Translation gives CAISELQENTEAFF.

The V call is TRBV20-1, the J call TRBJ2-7, with a weak D call TRBD2 (6 bases). V lost 3 bases and J 4 bases, leaving 16 bases between the germline ends. This CDR3 spans 14 amino acids. Germline CDR1 and CDR2: DFQATT and SNEGSKA (reference sequence). This CDR3 reads CSASVVGTGYEQYF. The CDR3 region has the DNA TGCAGTGCTAGTGTCGTCGGGACTGGATACGAGCAGTACTTC.

A few counts support this clonotype. V usage is TRBV4-3 and J usage is TRBJ2-7, with D possibly being TRBD1 or TRBD2 (5 bases each). The CDR3 sequence is 17 residues long. The V end was cut by 0 bases, the J end by 5 bases, with 20 bases between. Germline V gene lookup returns CDR1 LGHNA and CDR2 YSLEER. Written as DNA, the CDR3 is TGCGCCAGCAGCCAAGATCAGGGACCGGCCCTAGGACACGAGCAGTACTTC. This encodes CASSQDQGPALGHEQYF.

The chain carries TRBV7-3 and TRBJ1-6; tentative D call: TRBD1 (5 bases). There are 15 residues in the CDR3. CDR1 is SGHTA, CDR2 FQGTGA, per germline. V lost 5 bases, J lost 5 bases, and 13 bases lay in between. CDR3 nucleotides: TGTGCCAGCAGCCCAGTGGGAGGGGATAATTCACCCCTCCACTTT. Its translation: CASSPVGGDNSPLHF.

About this clonotype itself: A junction boundary mismatches the germline segment, possibly from a read error. The CDR3 sequence is CASSPIRTPYEQYF. DNA for the CDR3: TGTGCCAGCAGCCCAATTCGGACCCCCTACGAGCAGTACTTC. The rearrangement links TRBV5-1 to TRBJ2-7, with no clear D. This CDR3 has 14 amino acids. The germline V gene has CDR1 SGHRS and CDR2 YFSETQ.

This chain connects TRBV10-2 to TRBJ1-2; D ambiguous. The V and J ends lost 2 bases and 7 bases respectively, with 11 bases between them. Germline lookup yields CDR1 WSHSY and CDR2 SAAADI. The CDR3 is 13 residues long. DNA of the CDR3: TGCGCCAGCAGTGAGGCGGGCAATGGTGGCTACACCTTC. Protein sequence: CASSEAGNGGYTF.

The chain employs TRBV12-2 and TRBJ2-7; the table gives TRBD1 as D, unverified against the DNA. TRBV12-2 is assigned pseudogene status. The CDR3 is 19 residues long. The CDR3 bases are TGTGCAAGTCGCTCAGGGCGCAGGGGGCCCCCCGTGATTGTCTACGAGCAGTACTTC. Protein product: CASRSGRRGPPVIVYEQYF.

Many counts were recorded for this clonotype. The rearrangement links TRBV19 to TRBJ2-2; D remains ambiguous. Germline CDR1 reads LNHDA; CDR2 reads SQIVND (reference sequence). Deletions cut 5 bases from V and 11 bases from J, with 6 bases between. This CDR3 is built from 10 residues. The CDR3: CASSPRELFF. CDR3 DNA sequence: TGTGCCAGTAGTCCCCGCGAGCTGTTTTTT.

In this sample, this clonotype turned up once. CDR3 coding DNA: TGCAGTGCTTACCGACTAGCGGGAGGCTACGAGCAGTACTTC. Residues: CSAYRLAGGYEQYF. This chain uses TRBV20-1 with TRBJ2-5; 13 positions match TRBD2. The J call could be wrong; TRBJ2-7 is a better fit for the DNA end. The CDR3 covers 14 residues. Germline CDR1 is DFQATT and CDR2 is SNEGSKA (reference sequence).

As concerns this clonotype: A read error is possible here, since a much larger clone lies one base away. V gene TRBV5-8 combines with J gene TRBJ1-5, with D possibly TRBD1 on 6 matching bases. Germline CDR1 reads SGHTS; CDR2 reads YDEGEE. The CDR3 spans 15 residues. The germline V and J ends were trimmed by 4 bases and 0 bases, with 11 bases remaining between them. This CDR3 is CASSPTGYSNQPQHF. The CDR3 DNA sequence: TGTGCCAGCAGCCCGACAGGTTATAGCAATCAGCCCCAGCATTTT.